These T cell receptor beta chains were read from a single sample in a study of T-cell reconstitution after alpha-beta-depleted transplantation in children. TCRdb independently ran MiXCR on the PCR reads; one entry per CDR3 protein. The data hold 670,000 or so distinct CDR3 sequences, with approximately 14% observed a single time. This specimen consisted of PBMCs, obtained before TCRalphabeta/CD19-depleted stem cell transplant. The receptors were gathered from a girl under 10 years old with congenital amegakaryocytic thrombocytopenia, due to receive a stem cell transplant. CDR3s include the opening cysteine and the closing phenylalanine or tryptophan. Fields, in order: J gene, V gene, clone size, D gene, CDR3 DNA, CDR3 protein. The D gene is left open where the match is weak. Clone size is given for some rows only: seen once, a few or many times, or a class if the clone is expanded.

TRBJ2-7	TRBV6-2/TRBV6-3	-	TRBD2	TGTGCCAGCAGTTACTCCCGGACTAGCGGTTCCTACGAGCAGTACTTC	CASSYSRTSGSYEQYF
TRBJ2-5	TRBV20-1	many	TRBD1	TGCAGTGCTCGCAGGGGGCTAGGGGAGACCCAGTACTTC	CSARRGLGETQYF
TRBJ2-3	TRBV5-1	many	-	TGCGCCAGCAGCTTGTCAGGGCAGGAGGCAGATACGCAGTATTTT	CASSLSGQEADTQYF
TRBJ2-5	TRBV27	few	-	TGTGCCAGCAGTCTCCGTCAGGGCCTCGAGACCCAGTACTTC	CASSLRQGLETQYF
TRBJ2-1	TRBV24-1	many	TRBD1	TGTGCCACCAGCGGAGGCAGGGGGAAGTTCTTC	CATSGGRGKFF
TRBJ2-1	TRBV20-1	many	TRBD2	TGCAGTGCTAGAGATAGCGGGAGGGCCCCTGAGCAGTTCTTC	CSARDSGRAPEQFF
TRBJ1-4	TRBV7-6	-	-	TGTGCCAGCAGCCCCCCGGGAGCAACTAATGAAAAACTGTTTTTT	CASSPPGATNEKLFF
TRBJ2-1	TRBV5-6	-	TRBD2	TGTGCCAGCAGCTCCGGGACTATCAAAGAGCAGTTCTTC	CASSSGTIKEQFF
TRBJ2-1	TRBV19	many	-	TGTGCCAGTAGTACACAGGGTTTTTCCTACAATGAGCAGTTCTTC	CASSTQGFSYNEQFF
TRBJ2-7	TRBV27	few	-	TGTGCCAGCAGTTTGGGGGCGGGGAGTACCTACGAGCAGTACTTC	CASSLGAGSTYEQYF
TRBJ1-4	TRBV9	many	-	TGTGCCAGCAGCGACACTTTCGGGGGTCCGGGAAAACTGTTTTTT	CASSDTFGGPGKLFF
TRBJ1-3	TRBV20-1	many	-	TGCAGTGCTAGACAGGGCCTCTCTGGAAACACCATATATTTT	CSARQGLSGNTIYF
TRBJ2-2	TRBV7-8	-	-	TGTGCCAGCAGCTGGGGACGGCTGAACACCGGGGAGCTGTTTTTT	CASSWGRLNTGELFF
TRBJ1-2	TRBV2	-	TRBD1	TGTGCCAGGACCTCAGACAGGGGCGACCCTACCGTCCGAGGCTACACCTTC	CARTSDRGDPTVRGYTF
TRBJ2-1	TRBV2	many	-	TGTGCCAGCAGTGCCCTAGACCAGGGACTGTTCTTC	CASSALDQGLFF
TRBJ2-1	TRBV18	many	-	TGTGCCAGCTCACCCCAGCGCGGGGATAATGAGCAGTTCTTC	CASSPQRGDNEQFF
TRBJ2-7	TRBV4-2	-	-	TGTGCCAGCAGCCAAGCTCTGGGCGTGACAGCCGAAACCTACGAGCAGTACTTC	CASSQALGVTAETYEQYF
TRBJ2-3	TRBV20-1	many	TRBD1	TGCAGTGCCAACGGACAGGGCGTGGATACGCAGTATTTT	CSANGQGVDTQYF
TRBJ1-1	TRBV20-1	few	TRBD1	TGCAGTGCTCTGACAGGGTTTATGAACACTGAAGCTTTCTTT	CSALTGFMNTEAFF
TRBJ2-1	TRBV29-1	few	-	TGCAGCGACGGAACAGTAACCAGCTCCTACAATGAGCAGTTCTTC	CSDGTVTSSYNEQFF
TRBJ2-7	TRBV27	-	TRBD2	TGTGCCAGCAGTTCACCCGGGACTACCCCCTTCTACGAGCAGTACTTC	CASSSPGTTPFYEQYF
TRBJ2-2	TRBV9	-	TRBD2	TGTGCCAGCAGCGTAGTAGCGGGATTGAACACCGGGGAGCTGTTTTTT	CASSVVAGLNTGELFF
TRBJ2-1	TRBV5-1	many	TRBD2	TGCGCCAGCAGCTTGACGGGAGGGAACAATGAGCAGTTCTTC	CASSLTGGNNEQFF
TRBJ2-7	TRBV20-1	many	TRBD1	TGCAGTGCTGGCGACAGGGGGGGCTACGAGCAGTACTTC	CSAGDRGGYEQYF
TRBJ2-3	TRBV20-1	many	-	TGCAGTGCCGTCCAGAGGGGGGGGTCAGATACGCAGTATTTT	CSAVQRGGSDTQYF
TRBJ2-1	TRBV20-1	few	-	TGCAGTGCTAGGAGGGGGTACTCCTACAATGAGCAGTTCTTC	CSARRGYSYNEQFF
TRBJ2-5	TRBV6-1	few	TRBD2	TGTGCCACGAGACAGTCTAGCGGGAGGTTAGAGACCCAGTACTTC	CATRQSSGRLETQYF
TRBJ2-1	TRBV29-1	-	TRBD1	TGCAGCGTTGAAGAACCAGTCTCGGACAGGGGTAGTTATGAGCAGTTCTTC	CSVEEPVSDRGSYEQFF
TRBJ1-5	TRBV10-1	once	TRBD1	TGCGCCAGCAGCCGCGACAGGGTTGAGGTCCCCCAGCATTTT	CASSRDRVEVPQHF
TRBJ2-3	TRBV5-4	few	-	TGTGCCAGCAGGAACGACATTAACACAGATACGCAGTATTTT	CASRNDINTDTQYF
TRBJ2-7	TRBV10-3	-	TRBD2	TGTGCCATCAGTGACCGGGGGACTAGCGGAGCCACAAAGCCCTACGAGCAGTACTTC	CAISDRGTSGATKPYEQYF
TRBJ2-3	TRBV7-2	many	-	TGTGCCAGCAGCTTAGAGGTCCTAGATACGCAGTATTTT	CASSLEVLDTQYF
TRBJ2-7	TRBV5-1	-	-	TGCGCCAGCAGCTTGGTACGAAACAGGGATGTATCCTACGAGCAGTACTTC	CASSLVRNRDVSYEQYF
TRBJ2-1	TRBV28	many	-	TGTGCCAGCTTAGGGGGAGATGAGCAGTTCTTC	CASLGGDEQFF